This entry describes one T cell receptor beta chain. Antigen unknown. Germline CDR1 is LGHNT and CDR2 is FRNRAP. Between the trimmed V and J ends, which lost 5 bases and 1 base, there was a span of 14 bases. The CDR3 sequence is 16 residues long. This sample stems from a study of T cell repertoires in cytomegalovirus infection. TCRdb re-called the reads with MiXCR, one entry per CDR3 protein. The sample includes approximately 56,000 distinct CDR3 sequences, about 18% of them seen just once. This material consisted of CD8+ T cells from cultured PBMCs, taken from culture after CMV antigen stimulation. The sequence derives from a human donor in good health (CMV status not recorded). Some clones in this sample may be carry-over from other donors' samples. The genes are TRBV12-5 and TRBJ1-4, with D perhaps TRBD1 (5 bases). CDR3 coding DNA: TGTGCTAGTGGTCTCACCTTGGGACTAACTAATGAAAAACTGTTTTTT. Translation: CASGLTLGLTNEKLFF.